A single T cell receptor beta chain is shown here with its context. The clone's antigen remains unknown. Per-nucleotide qualities are absent, and no much larger clonotype sits a single base away. The sequencer was an Illumina HiSeq 2500. Quantitative 5'-RACE with molecular barcodes was used to prepare TCR beta libraries. The authors' pipeline ran thus. To identify disease-linked TCR variants, a new computational method was used, one built on a probabilistic model of VDJ rearrangement. TCRdb ran its own pipeline on the public reads, namely fastp trimming at Q25 and MiXCR clone calling, and kept in-frame beta chains. When rows share a CDR3 protein, they turn into one entry using the most common DNA and genes. TCRdb's processing, not the authors' own work, is the source of the V and J calls. The sample table lists 300,000 to 350,000 distinct CDR3 sequences, around 15% of them with a count of one. The ten largest clones represent 0.9% to 1.2% of the sample.

Trimming at the junction amounts to 6 bases on V and 6 bases on J, and the germline ends lie 15 bases apart. From cysteine to phenylalanine, the CDR3 is 13 amino acids long. Only the CDR3 region is kept as DNA, spanning 39 bases read in frame from base 1. As encoded in the germline V gene, CDR1 is SNHLY while CDR2 is FYNNEI. The data were obtained in a study of CD8 T cells in ankylosing spondylitis (dated by TCRdb to about 2017). Context from the whole study: The study set out to find disease-linked TCR variants by profiling T cell receptor beta repertoires in ankylosing spondylitis patients and healthy donors. The whole study cohort included some 100 healthy donors and 20 to 30 ankylosing spondylitis patients. Peripheral blood was sampled, and synovial fluid was also collected from ankylosing spondylitis patients.

Points the paper makes about the study in general: The disease-linked clones were reported to be significantly enriched in matched synovial fluid samples from ankylosing spondylitis patients. The disease-linked clones had a CD8+ phenotype and were found at relatively low frequencies in peripheral blood. Blood from ankylosing spondylitis patients appeared to be characterized by a TCR beta motif made up of under ten highly homologous amino acid variants. Some TCR beta motif variants had previously been reported in synovial fluid and blood of reactive arthritis patients, which suggested common disease-initiation mechanisms.

The chain couples TRBV2 to TRBJ2-7, with TRBD1 tentatively as D gene (6 bases match). Sequencing was carried out using blood, either unsorted or a sorted T cell fraction (not recorded which). The TCR was taken from a male donor with ankylosing spondylitis or in good health (not recorded which). The DNA sequence is TGTGCCAGCAGATCGACAGGTAACTCCGAGCAGTACTTC. Its translation is CASRSTGNSEQYF. Reference TRBV2 and TRBJ2-7 proteins supply the regions before and after the CDR3; the full variable domain is: EPEVTQTPSHQVTQMGQEVILRCVPISNHLYFYWYRQILGQKVEFLVSFYNNEISEKSEIFDDQFSVERPDGSNFTLKIRSTKLEDSAMYFCASRSTGNSEQYFGPGTRLTVT.